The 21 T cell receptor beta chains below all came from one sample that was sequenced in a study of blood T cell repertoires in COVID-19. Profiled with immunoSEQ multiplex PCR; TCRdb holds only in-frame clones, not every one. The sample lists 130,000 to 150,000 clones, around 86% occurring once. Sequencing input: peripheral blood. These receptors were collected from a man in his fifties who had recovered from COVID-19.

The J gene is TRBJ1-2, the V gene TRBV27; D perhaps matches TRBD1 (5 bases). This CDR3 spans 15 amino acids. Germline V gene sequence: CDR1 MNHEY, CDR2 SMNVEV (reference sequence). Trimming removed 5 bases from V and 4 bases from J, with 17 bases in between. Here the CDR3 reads CASSPYNDGGYGYTF. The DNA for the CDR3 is TGTGCCAGCAGTCCCTACAATGACGGGGGCTATGGCTACACCTTC.

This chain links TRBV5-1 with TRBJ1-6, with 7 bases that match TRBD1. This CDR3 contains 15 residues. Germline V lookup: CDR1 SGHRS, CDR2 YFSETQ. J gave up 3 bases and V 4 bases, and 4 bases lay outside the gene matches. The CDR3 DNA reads TGCGCCAGCAGCGGCCGGGACAGCTATAATTCACCCCTCCACTTT. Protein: CASSGRDSYNSPLHF.

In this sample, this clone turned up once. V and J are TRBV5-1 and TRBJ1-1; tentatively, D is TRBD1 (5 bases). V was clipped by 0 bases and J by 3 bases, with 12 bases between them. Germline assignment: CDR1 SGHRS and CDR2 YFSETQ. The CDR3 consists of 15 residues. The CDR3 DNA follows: TGCGCCAGCAGCTTGGCCCGCGGGGGGGACACTGAAGCTTTCTTT. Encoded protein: CASSLARGGDTEAFF.

The CDR3 nucleotides read TGTGCCAGCAGCTTTACCGGGACAGCCAATCAGCCCCAGCATTTT. Translation: CASSFTGTANQPQHF. The gene calls are TRBV7-2 and TRBJ1-5, with 7 bases identical to TRBD1. V dropped 3 bases and J dropped 3; count of bases not matched to a gene: 5. CDR3 size: 15 residues. The germline gives CDR1 SGHTA, CDR2 FQGNSA.

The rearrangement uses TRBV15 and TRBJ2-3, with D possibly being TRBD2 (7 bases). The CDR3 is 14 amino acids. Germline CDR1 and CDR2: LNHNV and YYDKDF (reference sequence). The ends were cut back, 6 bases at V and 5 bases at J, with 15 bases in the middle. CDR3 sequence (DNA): TGTGCCACCAGACCGGGGGGCGGGGTAGATACGCAGTATTTT. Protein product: CATRPGGGVDTQYF.

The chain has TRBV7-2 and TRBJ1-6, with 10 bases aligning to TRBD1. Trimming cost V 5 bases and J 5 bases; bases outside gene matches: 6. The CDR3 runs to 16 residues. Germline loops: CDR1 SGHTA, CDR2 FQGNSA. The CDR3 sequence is CASSLRDRGNNSPLHF. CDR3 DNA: TGTGCCAGCAGCCTGAGGGACAGGGGAAATAATTCACCCCTCCACTTT.

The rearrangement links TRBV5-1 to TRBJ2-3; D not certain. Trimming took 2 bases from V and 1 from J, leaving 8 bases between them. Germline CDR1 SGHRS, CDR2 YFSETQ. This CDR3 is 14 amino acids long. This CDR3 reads CASSLTQGTDTQYF. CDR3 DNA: TGCGCCAGCAGCTTAACACAAGGCACAGATACGCAGTATTTT.

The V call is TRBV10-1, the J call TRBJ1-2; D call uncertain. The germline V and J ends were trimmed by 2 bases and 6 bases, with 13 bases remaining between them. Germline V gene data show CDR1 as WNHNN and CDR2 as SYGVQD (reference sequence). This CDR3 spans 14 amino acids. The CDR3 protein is CASSELRPQNGYTF. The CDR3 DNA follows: TGCGCCAGCAGTGAGCTCAGGCCCCAAAATGGCTACACCTTC.

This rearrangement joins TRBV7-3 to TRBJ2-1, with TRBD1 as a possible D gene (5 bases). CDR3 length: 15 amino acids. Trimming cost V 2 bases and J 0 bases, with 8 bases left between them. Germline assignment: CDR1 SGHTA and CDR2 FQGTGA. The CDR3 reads CASSLWGGSYNEQFF. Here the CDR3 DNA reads TGTGCCAGCAGCTTATGGGGCGGCTCCTACAATGAGCAGTTCTTC.

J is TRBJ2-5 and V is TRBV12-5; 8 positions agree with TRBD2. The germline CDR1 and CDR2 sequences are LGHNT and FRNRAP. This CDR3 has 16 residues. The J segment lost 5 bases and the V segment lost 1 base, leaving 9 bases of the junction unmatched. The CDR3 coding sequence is TGTGCTAGTGGTTTGGGACTAGCGTACTTTGGGGAGACCCAGTACTTC. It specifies CASGLGLAYFGETQYF.

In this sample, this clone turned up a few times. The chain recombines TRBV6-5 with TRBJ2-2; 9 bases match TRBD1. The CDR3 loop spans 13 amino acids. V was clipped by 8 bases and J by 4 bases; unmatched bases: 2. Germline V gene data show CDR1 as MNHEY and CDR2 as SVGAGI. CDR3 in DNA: TGTGCCAGCGGGACAGGGATCACCGGGGAGCTGTTTTTT. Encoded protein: CASGTGITGELFF.

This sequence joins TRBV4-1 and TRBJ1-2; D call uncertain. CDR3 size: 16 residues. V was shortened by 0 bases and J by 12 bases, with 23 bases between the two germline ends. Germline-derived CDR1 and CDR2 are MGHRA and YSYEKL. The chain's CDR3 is CASSQDFRTLHGTDTF. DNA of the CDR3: TGCGCCAGCAGCCAAGATTTCCGCACGTTACATGGCACCGACACCTTC.

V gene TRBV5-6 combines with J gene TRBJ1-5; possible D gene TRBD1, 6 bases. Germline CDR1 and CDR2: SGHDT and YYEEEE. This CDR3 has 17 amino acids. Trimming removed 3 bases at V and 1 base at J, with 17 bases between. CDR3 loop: CASSSYPTGVSNQPQHF. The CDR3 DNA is TGTGCCAGCAGCTCATATCCGACAGGCGTCAGCAATCAGCCCCAGCATTTT.

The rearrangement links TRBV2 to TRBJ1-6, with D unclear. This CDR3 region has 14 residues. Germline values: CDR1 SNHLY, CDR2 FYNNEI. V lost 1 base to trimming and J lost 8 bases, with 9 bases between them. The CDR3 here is CASSEGQRYSPLHF. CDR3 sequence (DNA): TGTGCCAGCAGTGAAGGTCAGCGATATTCACCCCTCCACTTT.

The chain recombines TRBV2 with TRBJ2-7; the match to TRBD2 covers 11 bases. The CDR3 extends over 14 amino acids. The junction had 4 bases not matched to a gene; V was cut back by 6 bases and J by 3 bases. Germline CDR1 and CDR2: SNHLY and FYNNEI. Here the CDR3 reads CASRQTSGDYEQYF. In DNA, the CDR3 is TGTGCCAGCAGACAGACTAGCGGGGACTACGAGCAGTACTTC. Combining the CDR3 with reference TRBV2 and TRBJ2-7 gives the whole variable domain EPEVTQTPSHQVTQMGQEVILRCVPISNHLYFYWYRQILGQKVEFLVSFYNNEISEKSEIFDDQFSVERPDGSNFTLKIRSTKLEDSAMYFCASRQTSGDYEQYFGPGTRLTVT.

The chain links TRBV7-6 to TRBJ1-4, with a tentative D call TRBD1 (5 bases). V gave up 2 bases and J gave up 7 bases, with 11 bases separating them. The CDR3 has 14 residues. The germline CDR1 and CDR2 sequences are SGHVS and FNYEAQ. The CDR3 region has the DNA TGTGCCAGCAGCTTATCGGGGGGTGCTGAAAAACTGTTTTTT. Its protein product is CASSLSGGAEKLFF.

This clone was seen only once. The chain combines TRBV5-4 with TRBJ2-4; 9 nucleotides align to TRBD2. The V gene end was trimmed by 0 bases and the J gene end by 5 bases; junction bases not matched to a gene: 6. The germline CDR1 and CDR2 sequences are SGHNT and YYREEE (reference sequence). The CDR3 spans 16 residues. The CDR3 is CASSLEGGGAENIQYF. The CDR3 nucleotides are TGTGCCAGCAGCTTGGAAGGCGGGGGGGCCGAAAACATTCAGTACTTC.

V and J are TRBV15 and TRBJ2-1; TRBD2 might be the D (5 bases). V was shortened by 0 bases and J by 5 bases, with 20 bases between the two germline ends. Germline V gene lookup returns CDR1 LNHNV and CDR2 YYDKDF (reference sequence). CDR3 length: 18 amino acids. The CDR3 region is CATSRDLGRVYGDNEQFF. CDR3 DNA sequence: TGTGCCACCAGCAGAGATCTGGGAAGGGTTTACGGGGACAATGAGCAGTTCTTC. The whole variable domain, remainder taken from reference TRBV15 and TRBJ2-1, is DAMVIQNPRYQVTQFGKPVTLSCSQTLNHNVMYWYQQKSSQAPKLLFHYYDKDFNNEADTPDNFQSRRPNTSFCFLDIRSPGLGDTAMYLCATSRDLGRVYGDNEQFFGPGTRLTVL.

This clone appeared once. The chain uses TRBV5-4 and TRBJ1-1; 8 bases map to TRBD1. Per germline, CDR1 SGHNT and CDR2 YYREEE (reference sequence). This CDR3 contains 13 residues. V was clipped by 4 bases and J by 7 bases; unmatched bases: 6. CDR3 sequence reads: CASSRTGQVEAFF. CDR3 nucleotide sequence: TGTGCCAGCAGCCGGACAGGGCAAGTTGAAGCTTTCTTT.

The DNA for the CDR3 is TGCGCCAGCACTAACGGGGGAGTGGCAGATACGCAGTATTTT. Its translation is CASTNGGVADTQYF. This chain uses TRBV5-1 with TRBJ2-3; weak D call: TRBD2 (6 bases). V was shortened by 6 bases and J by 4 bases, with 15 bases between the two germline ends. The germline gives CDR1 SGHRS, CDR2 YFSETQ. This CDR3 comprises 14 residues.

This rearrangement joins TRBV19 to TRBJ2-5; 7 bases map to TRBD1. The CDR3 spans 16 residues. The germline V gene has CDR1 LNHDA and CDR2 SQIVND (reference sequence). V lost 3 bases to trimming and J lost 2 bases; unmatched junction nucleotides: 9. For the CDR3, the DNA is TGTGCCAGTAGTATGCTCAGGGGGTACGGGCAAGAGACCCAGTACTTC. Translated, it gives CASSMLRGYGQETQYF.